The entry that follows covers one TCR beta chain sequence. The data were produced by immunoSEQ multiplex PCR, yet TCRdb's version contains in-frame clones alone and is incomplete. The top ten clones hold 1% of a sample with more than 250,000 clones, 87% of them seen once. The data were obtained in a study of blood T cell repertoires in COVID-19. CDR1 is LNHDA and CDR2 is SQIVND in the germline V gene (reference sequence). The CDR3 covers 13 residues. Trimming took 4 bases from V and 6 from J; bases not matched to a gene: 3. Material for sequencing was peripheral blood. This receptor was taken from a man in his forties or fifties with active or convalescent COVID-19. This chain connects TRBV19 to TRBJ1-1; TRBD1 matches at 9 bases. CDR3 amino acids: CASSRQGEAEAFF. CDR3 DNA sequence: TGTGCCAGTAGTAGACAGGGGGAGGCTGAAGCTTTCTTT.